Below are 5 T cell receptor beta chains sequenced from a single sample in a study of T cells in Graves' hyperthyroidism and ophthalmopathy. There were TCR beta CDR3 regions amplified from RNA transcripts. A set of HTBI primers served as the primers for a first-round RT-PCR of the TCR CDR3. TCRdb fed the multiplex PCR reads into MiXCR, producing one record per CDR3 protein. The sample lists nearly 600,000 distinct CDR3 sequences; 14% were seen once. Sequencing input: blood. The receptors were gathered from a woman in her late teens or twenties with Graves' ophthalmopathy.

This clonotype occurred many times. The rearrangement joins TRBV24-1 to TRBJ2-6, with 8 nucleotides matching TRBD1. J was trimmed by 1 base and V by 5 bases; bases with no gene match: 6. The CDR3 runs to 17 residues. Germline CDR1 and CDR2: KGHDR and SFDVKD. In DNA, the CDR3 is TGTGCCACCAGTGCTCAGGGGGCTGAGTCTGGGGCCAACGTCCTGACTTTC. It encodes CATSAQGAESGANVLTF.

This clonotype appeared many times. The J gene is TRBJ2-1, the V gene TRBV7-9; TRBD2 matches 12 bases. Germline V gene sequence: CDR1 SEHNR, CDR2 FQNEAQ (reference sequence). This CDR3 is 15 amino acids long. The J segment lost 9 bases and the V segment lost 5 bases, leaving 8 bases of the junction unmatched. DNA for the CDR3: TGTGCCAGCAGCCCAAGGACTAGCGGGATCGGTGAGCAGTTCTTC. Residues: CASSPRTSGIGEQFF.

As concerns this clonotype: A single base separates this from a much larger clone, so it may be a read error. This sequence joins TRBV6-5 and TRBJ2-1, with 10 bases lining up with TRBD1. The junction had 13 bases not matched to a gene; V was cut back by 4 bases and J by 7 bases. Germline CDR1 reads MNHEY; CDR2 reads SVGAGI. The CDR3 contains 17 residues. CDR3 sequence reads: CASSSPLGDRGGNEQFF. CDR3 nucleotide sequence: TGTGCCAGCAGTTCTCCTTTGGGGGACAGGGGAGGAAATGAGCAGTTCTTC.

This clonotype showed up many times. This chain joins TRBV5-1 and TRBJ1-5; 7 bases fit TRBD1. Germline V gives CDR1 SGHRS, CDR2 YFSETQ. This CDR3 contains 15 residues. V dropped 0 bases and J dropped 7; count of bases not matched to a gene: 7. The CDR3 nucleotides read TGCGCCAGCAGCTTGGAGGGACAGAGCAGACAGCCCCAGCATTTT. It specifies CASSLEGQSRQPQHF.

This clonotype has at least ten counts. The chain uses TRBV10-3 and TRBJ2-3; 7 nucleotides agree with TRBD1. The CDR3 extends over 15 amino acids. Unmatched junction bases numbered 4, after V lost 3 bases and J lost 1 base. CDR1 ENHRY and CDR2 SYGVKD come from the germline V gene. CDR3 in amino acids: CAISEQGLRTDTQYF. For the CDR3, the DNA is TGTGCCATCAGTGAACAGGGGTTACGCACAGATACGCAGTATTTT.